The sequence of this T cell receptor (beta chain) was determined in a study of neurological immune-mediated disorders. This clonotype was counted many times. V was clipped by 3 bases and J by 3 bases; unmatched bases: 7. There are 15 residues in the CDR3. Germline CDR1 is SQVTM and CDR2 is ANQGSEA. TCRdb passed the 5' RACE reads through MiXCR, listing each CDR3 protein once. The sample consists of under 90,000 distinct CDR3 sequences, 10% of them appearing once. Specified time point: longitudinal time-point 1 (baseline). V gene TRBV29-1 combines with J gene TRBJ1-2; 10 nucleotides match TRBD1. This clonotype was sampled from a man aged 30-40 years in good health. What was sequenced was PBMCs. Here the CDR3 DNA reads TGCAGCGTTGAGGGGTATGACAGGGGGCACTATGGCTACACCTTC. Its protein product is CSVEGYDRGHYGYTF.